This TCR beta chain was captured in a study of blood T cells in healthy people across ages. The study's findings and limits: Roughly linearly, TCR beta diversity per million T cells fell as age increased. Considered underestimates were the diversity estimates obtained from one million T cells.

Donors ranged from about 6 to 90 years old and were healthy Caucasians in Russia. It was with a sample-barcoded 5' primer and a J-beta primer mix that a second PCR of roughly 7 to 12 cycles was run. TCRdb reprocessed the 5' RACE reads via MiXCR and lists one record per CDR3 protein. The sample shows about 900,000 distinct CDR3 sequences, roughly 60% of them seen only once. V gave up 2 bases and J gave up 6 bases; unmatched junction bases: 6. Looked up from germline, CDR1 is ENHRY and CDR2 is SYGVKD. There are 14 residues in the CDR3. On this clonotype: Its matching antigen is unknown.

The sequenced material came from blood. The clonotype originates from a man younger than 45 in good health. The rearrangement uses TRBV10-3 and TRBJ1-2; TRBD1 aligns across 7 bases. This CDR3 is CAISESGTVDGYTF. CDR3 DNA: TGTGCCATCAGTGAGAGCGGGACAGTCGATGGCTACACCTTC.